These 28 T cell receptor beta chains originate from one sample sequenced in a study of CD8+ T cells in alopecia areata. Extraction and reverse transcription of RNA yielded cDNA as the sequencing template. Data came from immunoSEQ multiplex PCR; TCRdb stores just in-frame clones and leaves some out. The sample contains 150,000 to 200,000 clones, more than 55% of which appear only once. Treatment here: oral pan-JAK inhibitor, 5-10 mg twice daily. The specimen comprised CD4+ T cells sorted from blood, sampled around week 50, from a patient treated with tofacitinib. The source of these receptors is a human donor with alopecia areata.

With respect to this clone: Other DNA sequences within the sample encode an identical CDR3. The chain recombines TRBV7-9 with TRBJ1-4; D is ambiguous. Germline CDR1 reads SEHNR; CDR2 reads FQNEAQ (reference sequence). V lost 2 bases and J lost 7, with 2 bases in between. CDR3 length: 11 residues. This chain's CDR3 is CASSLTEKLFF. CDR3 coding DNA: TGTGCCAGCAGCTTAACTGAAAAACTGTTTTTT.

The chain uses TRBV5-1 and TRBJ2-7; no clear D gene. CDR3 length equals 13 residues. Germline assignment: CDR1 SGHRS and CDR2 YFSETQ. The V end was cut by 2 bases, the J end by 0 bases, with 6 bases between. This CDR3 reads CASSFGRSYEQYF. CDR3 nucleotides: TGCGCCAGCAGCTTCGGTCGCTCCTACGAGCAGTACTTC.

V and J are TRBV29-1 and TRBJ2-3; possible D gene TRBD1, 5 bases. The length of the CDR3 is 11 residues. The germline V gene has CDR1 SQVTM and CDR2 ANQGSEA. V dropped 8 bases and J dropped 5 bases, with 11 bases sitting between them. CDR3 nucleotides: TGCAGCATAAATAGGGGAGATACGCAGTATTTT. This translates into CSINRGDTQYF.

The chain is built from TRBV20-1 and TRBJ2-7, with D hard to call. The CDR3 extends over 10 amino acids. Germline assignment: CDR1 DFQATT and CDR2 SNEGSKA (reference sequence). V was cut by 3 bases and J by 5 bases, with 5 bases left in between. The CDR3 DNA sequence: TGCAGTGCTAGTTACAACGAGCAGTACTTC. This gives the protein CSASYNEQYF.

V and J are TRBV18 and TRBJ2-5; no firm D call. The V gene lost 0 bases and the J gene lost 2 bases, with 7 bases spanning the gap. This CDR3 is 14 amino acids long. CDR1 is KGHSH and CDR2 is LQKENI in the germline V gene. Here the CDR3 reads CASSPPGKQETQYF. In DNA, the CDR3 is TGTGCCAGCTCACCACCTGGCAAACAAGAGACCCAGTACTTC.

The J gene is TRBJ2-7, the V gene TRBV6-1; D is possibly TRBD1 (6 bases). The germline V gene encodes CDR1 MNHNS and CDR2 SASEGT. Trimming took off 3 bases at V and 4 bases at J, with 10 bases between the two ends. CDR3 length: 13 amino acids. The CDR3: CASSDGTRYEQYF. The DNA of the CDR3 is TGTGCCAGCAGTGATGGGACAAGGTACGAGCAGTACTTC.

This clone was recorded only once. The chain carries TRBV5-8 and TRBJ2-7; tentatively, D is TRBD1 (6 bases). Germline values: CDR1 SGHTS, CDR2 YDEGEE. This CDR3 region has 14 residues. Trimming took off 2 bases at V and 0 bases at J, with 9 bases between the two ends. For the CDR3, the DNA is TGTGCCAGCAGCTTCCAGGGGCGCTCCTACGAGCAGTACTTC. Amino acids: CASSFQGRSYEQYF.

This clone has a handful of counts. The chain joins TRBV7-2 to TRBJ2-2, with 7 bases aligning to TRBD1. Trimming cost V 3 bases and J 7 bases; bases outside gene matches: 5. CDR1 is SGHTA, CDR2 FQGNSA, per germline. The CDR3 covers 14 residues. The CDR3 spells CASSFKGAGGELFF. Written as DNA, the CDR3 is TGTGCCAGCAGCTTTAAGGGGGCTGGCGGGGAGCTGTTTTTT.

V gene TRBV27 combines with J gene TRBJ1-5; 7 bases map to TRBD1. Germline CDR1 and CDR2: MNHEY and SMNVEV (reference sequence). Trimming removed 4 bases from V and 6 bases from J; junction bases left unmatched: 9. The CDR3 runs 15 residues. CDR3 DNA sequence: TGTGCCAGCAGTTCCTTTACAGGGGTGTTTCAGCCCCAGCATTTT. Translating gives CASSSFTGVFQPQHF.

The genes are TRBV29-1 and TRBJ1-2; 8 nucleotides agree with TRBD1. J lost 4 bases, V lost 7 bases, and 5 bases had no gene match. The CDR3 has 12 amino acids. From germline, CDR1 is SQVTM and CDR2 ANQGSEA. The CDR3 here is CSAPGGGYGYTF. CDR3 DNA sequence: TGCAGCGCTCCAGGGGGCGGCTATGGCTACACCTTC.

The table lists this clone with a few counts. V gene TRBV13 combines with J gene TRBJ1-1; 7 bases are a match to TRBD1. V gave up 3 bases and J gave up 5 bases; unmatched junction bases: 6. This CDR3 contains 14 residues. CDR1 is PRHDT and CDR2 is FYEKMQ in the germline V gene (reference sequence). The CDR3 bases are TGTGCCAGCAGCTTGGGACAGTATAATACTGAAGCTTTCTTT. It yields the protein CASSLGQYNTEAFF. The entire variable domain, with the rest obtained from reference TRBV13 and TRBJ1-1, is as follows: AAGVIQSPRHLIKEKRETATLKCYPIPRHDTVYWYQQGPGQDPQFLISFYEKMQSDKGSIPDRFSAQQFSDYHSELNMSSLELGDSALYFCASSLGQYNTEAFFGQGTRLTVV.

This chain connects TRBV2 to TRBJ2-6, with D possibly TRBD1 on 5 matching bases. CDR3 size: 17 residues. The germline V and J ends were trimmed by 4 bases and 0 bases, with 13 bases remaining between them. The germline gives CDR1 SNHLY, CDR2 FYNNEI. The CDR3 here is CASSAGLALSGANVLTF. CDR3 DNA sequence: TGTGCCAGCAGTGCAGGGTTGGCGCTCTCTGGGGCCAACGTCCTGACTTTC.

The J gene is TRBJ1-5, the V gene TRBV15; 7 nucleotides line up with TRBD1. The CDR3 totals 16 residues. In germline, CDR1 is LNHNV, CDR2 YYDKDF (reference sequence). Losses at the gene ends were 2 bases for V and 3 bases for J; bases not matched to a gene: 7. The CDR3 sequence is CATSRPRDSYNQPQHF. The CDR3 DNA reads TGTGCCACCAGCAGACCACGGGACAGCTACAATCAGCCCCAGCATTTT.

This clone was seen a few times. The chain joins TRBV5-6 to TRBJ2-1; TRBD2 matches 13 bases. This CDR3 spans 15 amino acids. Germline values: CDR1 SGHDT, CDR2 YYEEEE. With 4 bases clipped from V and 6 bases from J, the junction kept 4 bases outside the gene matches. The CDR3 DNA reads TGTGCCAGCAGCCTGCGACTAGCGGGAGGCAATGAGCAGTTCTTC. Translating it yields CASSLRLAGGNEQFF.

This clone has only a few counts. The chain is built from TRBV6-1 and TRBJ2-2; 7 positions agree with TRBD2. CDR1 and CDR2 (germline): MNHNS, SASEGT. The CDR3 spans 15 residues. The V and J ends lost 6 bases and 2 bases, in that order; junction bases with no gene match: 6. In DNA, the CDR3 is TGTGCCAGCAGCTGGGGCGGGGGAAACACCGGGGAGCTGTTTTTT. Protein sequence: CASSWGGGNTGELFF.

The V and J genes are TRBV6-6 and TRBJ2-3, with no clear D. Germline values: CDR1 MNHNY, CDR2 SVGAGI (reference sequence). This CDR3 has 12 amino acids. Trimming shortened V by 1 base and J by 6 bases, and 5 bases separated the two germline ends. CDR3 loop: CASSYFSDTQYF. The CDR3, as DNA: TGTGCCAGCAGTTACTTTAGCGATACGCAGTATTTT.

The CDR3 reads CASSESAGVGGYTF. CDR3 coding DNA: TGCGCCAGCAGTGAGTCGGCAGGGGTTGGTGGCTACACCTTC. The V gene is TRBV10-2, the J gene TRBJ1-2; a weak D match, TRBD1 (6 bases). CDR1 is WSHSY and CDR2 is SAAADI in the germline V gene. V was shortened by 0 bases and J by 7 bases, with 12 bases between the two germline ends. The CDR3 loop spans 14 amino acids.

The chain is built from TRBV6-5 and TRBJ1-1; D might be TRBD1 (6 bases). The CDR3 has 13 residues. V lost 10 bases to trimming and J lost 1 base, with 13 bases between them. The germline V gene encodes CDR1 MNHEY and CDR2 SVGAGI. CDR3 in DNA: TGTGCCACCCAAGGACAGTCGAACACTGAAGCTTTCTTT. This encodes CATQGQSNTEAFF.

The genes are TRBV6-5 and TRBJ1-2; D is unresolved. The CDR3 sequence is 11 residues long. Per the germline V gene, CDR1 is MNHEY and CDR2 is SVGAGI. The CDR3 DNA reads TGTGCGGCCGGACGGGACTATGGCTACACCTTC. It specifies CAAGRDYGYTF.

V usage is TRBV4-1 and J usage is TRBJ1-1; maybe TRBD1 (5 bases). Germline V gives CDR1 MGHRA, CDR2 YSYEKL. The germline V and J ends were trimmed by 4 bases and 4 bases, with 22 bases remaining between them. This CDR3 is 17 amino acids long. The CDR3 nucleotides read TGCGCCAGCAGCCCGGGGAAGACAGCATGGTCGGGCACTGAAGCTTTCTTT. It specifies CASSPGKTAWSGTEAFF.

The chain has TRBV30 and TRBJ2-6; D gene uncertain. This CDR3 region has 12 residues. Between the trimmed V and J ends, which lost 5 bases and 0 bases, there was a span of 2 bases. Germline CDR1 is GTSNPN and CDR2 is SVGIG (reference sequence). The CDR3: CAWASGANVLTF. The CDR3 DNA reads TGTGCCTGGGCCTCTGGGGCCAACGTCCTGACTTTC. The whole variable domain, filled in from reference TRBV30 and TRBJ2-6, reads SQTIHQWPATLVQPVGSPLSLECTVEGTSNPNLYWYRQAAGRGLQLLFYSVGIGQISSEVPQNLSASRPQDRQFILSSKKLLLSDSGFYLCAWASGANVLTFGAGSRLTVL.

This clone occurred once. V usage is TRBV29-1 and J usage is TRBJ1-2; D unclear. The V gene's germline CDR1 is SQVTM and CDR2 ANQGSEA. V was clipped by 4 bases and J by 9 bases, with 18 bases between them. The CDR3 runs 13 residues. CDR3 nucleotide sequence: TGCAGCGTTGTGGGAGGAATGGGTCTTAGCTACACCTTC. This encodes CSVVGGMGLSYTF.

This clone has just one count. The V gene is TRBV7-9, the J gene TRBJ2-7; a weak D match, TRBD2 (5 bases). The CDR3 is made up of 16 amino acids. Germline CDR1 and CDR2: SEHNR and FQNEAQ (reference sequence). V lost 1 base and J lost 1, with 14 bases in between. This CDR3 is CASSLGVGVRSYEQYF. In DNA form, the CDR3 reads TGTGCCAGCAGCTTAGGAGTCGGGGTAAGATCCTACGAGCAGTACTTC.

V gene TRBV4-3 combines with J gene TRBJ1-6; the match to TRBD1 covers 7 bases. The CDR3 has 16 amino acids. Germline CDR1 and CDR2: LGHNA and YSLEER. V trimming: 0 bases; J trimming: 3 bases; junction bases outside the gene matches: 2. CDR3 sequence (DNA): TGCGCCAGCAGCCAAGAGACAGGGAGCTATAATTCACCCCTCCACTTT. Translation gives CASSQETGSYNSPLHF.

This rearrangement joins TRBV29-1 to TRBJ1-1; possible D gene TRBD1, 5 bases. CDR3 length equals 12 residues. CDR1 is SQVTM, CDR2 ANQGSEA, per germline. V lost 7 bases to trimming and J lost 1 base, with 10 bases between them. CDR3 loop: CSASDTNTEAFF. As DNA, the CDR3 is TGCAGCGCTTCGGACACGAACACTGAAGCTTTCTTT.

The chain recombines TRBV27 with TRBJ1-6; TRBD1 might be the D (5 bases). Germline V gene sequence: CDR1 MNHEY, CDR2 SMNVEV (reference sequence). Trimming left V 3 bases short and J 7 bases short, with 19 bases between. The CDR3 is 17 residues long. In nucleotides, the CDR3 is TGTGCCAGCAGTTTCGACAGCAAGTCTCCCCGGAATTCACCCCTCCACTTT. Protein product: CASSFDSKSPRNSPLHF.

V and J are TRBV29-1 and TRBJ2-6; 12 nucleotides align to TRBD1. This CDR3 contains 16 residues. Per germline, CDR1 SQVTM and CDR2 ANQGSEA. V trimming: 5 bases; J trimming: 2 bases; junction bases outside the gene matches: 4. CDR3 bases: TGCAGCGTTCGGGACAGGGGGCTCGCTGGGGCCAACGTCCTGACTTTC. Translating gives CSVRDRGLAGANVLTF.

V usage is TRBV6-1 and J usage is TRBJ1-2; no reliable D call. Germline loops: CDR1 MNHNS, CDR2 SASEGT. V shed 6 bases and J shed 7 bases, with 9 bases lying between them. The CDR3 has 11 amino acids. The CDR3 loop is CASSDPPGYTF. CDR3 nucleotide sequence: TGTGCCAGCAGCGACCCCCCTGGCTACACCTTC.